Listed below are T cell receptor beta chains from one sample, sequenced in a study of shared clonotypes between healthy human individuals. Sequencing was performed with immunoSEQ multiplex PCR; in TCRdb, only in-frame clones are kept and a portion is missing. Of 2,500,000 or so clones in the sample, around nine tenths were seen once. Input material: naive CD4+ T cells sorted from blood. The receptors shown here come from a young man in good health. Both conserved end residues are trimmed from each CDR3.

V	J	CDR3
TRBV6-8	TRBJ1-5	ASRTRPQH
TRBV6-4	TRBJ1-1	ASSDAAGAAF
TRBV16	TRBJ1-1	ASSQSGTMNTEAF
TRBV5-1	TRBJ2-1	ASSFRQGSYNEQF
TRBV11-2	TRBJ2-7	ASSFVTGGHSSYEQY
TRBV30	TRBJ2-3	AWSSGSTDTQY
TRBV18	TRBJ2-7	ASTTGALAGAEQY
TRBV18	TRBJ2-7	ASSPGTSGRAYEQY
TRBV2	TRBJ2-7	ASSLNGQGASYEQY
TRBV5-6	TRBJ1-4	ASSSSRLFNEKLF
TRBV28	TRBJ2-1	ASSLRGWGRGTPRISQQF
TRBV5-1	TRBJ2-1	ASSLASGSTTDEQF
TRBV5-4	TRBJ1-5	ASSLAGSYSNQPQH
TRBV30	TRBJ1-2	AWSRDPPANYGYT
TRBV2	TRBJ1-1	ASREGRNTEAF
TRBV11-2	TRBJ2-7	ASSSTSGGREY
TRBV19	TRBJ2-2	ASSPGQPGELF
TRBV5-1	TRBJ2-2	ASSLVTANTGELF
TRBV4-1	TRBJ1-1	ASSFISGALNTEAF
TRBV28	TRBJ1-6	ASRPGTQNSPLH
TRBV11-2	TRBJ1-3	ASSFRAPSSGNTIY
TRBV12-5	TRBJ1-1	ASVRGQGPTEAF
TRBV11-2	TRBJ2-7	ASSLVTGGGYEQY
TRBV18	TRBJ2-1	ASSPGGGNYNEQF
TRBV28	TRBJ2-5	ASSFQGRQQETQY
TRBV6-1	TRBJ2-1	ASSLWDRPYNEQF
TRBV12-1	TRBJ2-5	ASSFAGHQETQY
TRBV30	TRBJ2-7	AWSVHGSYEQY
TRBV6-5	TRBJ1-1	ASSSIRTGGSEAF
TRBV7-9	TRBJ1-1	ASSLATDTEAF
TRBV6-1	TRBJ2-7	ASTAGGSYEQY
TRBV2	TRBJ2-3	ASSVEGGTDTQY
TRBV6-5	TRBJ2-3	ASSYDGGALNTQY
TRBV7-2	TRBJ2-7	ASSRARGREQY
TRBV7-7	TRBJ2-5	ASSRLGETGETQY
TRBV10-2	TRBJ2-1	ASSAGDSREF
TRBV6-1	TRBJ2-7	ASSELEGYEQY
TRBV28	TRBJ1-1	ASTVGTGGNTEAF
TRBV4-1	TRBJ1-1	ASSRRQVGRGNTEAF
TRBV7-2	TRBJ2-7	ASSFSGPSYEQY